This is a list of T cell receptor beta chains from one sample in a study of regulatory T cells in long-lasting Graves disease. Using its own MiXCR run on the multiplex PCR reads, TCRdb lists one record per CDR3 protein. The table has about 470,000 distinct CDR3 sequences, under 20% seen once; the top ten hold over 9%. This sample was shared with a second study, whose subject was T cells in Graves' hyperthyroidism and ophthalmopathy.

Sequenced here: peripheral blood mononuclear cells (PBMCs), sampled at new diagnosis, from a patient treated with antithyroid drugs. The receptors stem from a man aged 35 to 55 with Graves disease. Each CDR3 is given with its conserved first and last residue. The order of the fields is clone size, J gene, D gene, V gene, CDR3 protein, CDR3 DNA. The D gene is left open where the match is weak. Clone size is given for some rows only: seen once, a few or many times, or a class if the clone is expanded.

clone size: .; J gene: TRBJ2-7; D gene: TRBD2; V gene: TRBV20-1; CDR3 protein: CSARDASGSSYEQYF; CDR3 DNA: TGCAGTGCTAGAGATGCTAGCGGGAGCTCCTACGAGCAGTACTTC
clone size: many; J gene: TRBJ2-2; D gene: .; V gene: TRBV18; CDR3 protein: CASSPDTGELFF; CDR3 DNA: TGTGCCAGCAGCCCGGACACCGGGGAGCTGTTTTTT
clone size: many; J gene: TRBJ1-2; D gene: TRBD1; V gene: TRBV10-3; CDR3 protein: CAINLQGARDGYTF; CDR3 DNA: TGTGCCATTAACCTACAGGGGGCCAGGGATGGCTACACCTTC
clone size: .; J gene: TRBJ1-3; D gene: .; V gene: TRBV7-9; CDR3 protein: CASTPRTSGNTIYF; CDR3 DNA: TGTGCCAGCACTCCCCGGACTTCAGGAAACACCATATATTTT
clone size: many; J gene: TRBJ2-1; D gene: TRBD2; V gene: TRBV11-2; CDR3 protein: CASSSLSHSGTSGIYNEQFF; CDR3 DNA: TGTGCCAGCAGCTCCCTGTCACATTCCGGGACTAGCGGGATCTACAATGAGCAGTTCTTC
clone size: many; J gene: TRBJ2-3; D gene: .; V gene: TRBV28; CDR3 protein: CASSSISAASTDTQYF; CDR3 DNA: TGTGCCAGCAGTTCCATATCAGCCGCTAGCACAGATACGCAGTATTTT
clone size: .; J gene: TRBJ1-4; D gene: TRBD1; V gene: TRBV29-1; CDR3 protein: CSAQGANEKLFF; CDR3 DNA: TGCAGTGCTCAGGGGGCTAATGAAAAGCTGTTTTTT
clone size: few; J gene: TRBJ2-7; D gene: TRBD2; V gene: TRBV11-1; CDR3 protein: CASSLEAGTSYEQYF; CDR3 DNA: TGTGCCAGCAGCTTAGAAGCGGGAACCTCCTACGAGCAGTACTTC
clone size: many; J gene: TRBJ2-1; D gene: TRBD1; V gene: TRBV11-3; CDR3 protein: CASSPDRVNNEQFF; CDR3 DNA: TGTGCCAGCAGCCCCGACAGGGTGAACAATGAGCAGTTCTTC
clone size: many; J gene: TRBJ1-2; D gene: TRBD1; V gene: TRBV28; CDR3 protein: CASSRGTDYGYTF; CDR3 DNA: TGTGCCAGCAGCCGTGGGACAGATTATGGCTACACCTTC
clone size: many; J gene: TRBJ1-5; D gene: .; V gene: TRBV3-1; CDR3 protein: CASSVGFGQPQHF; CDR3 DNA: TGTGCCAGCAGCGTGGGGTTCGGTCAGCCCCAGCATTTT
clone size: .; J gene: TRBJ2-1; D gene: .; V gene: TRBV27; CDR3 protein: CASSFDGGPSYNEQFF; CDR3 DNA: TGTGCCAGCAGTTTCGACGGGGGGCCTTCCTACAATGAGCAGTTCTTC
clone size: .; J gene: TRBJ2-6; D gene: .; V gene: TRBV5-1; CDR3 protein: CASMLDSGANVLTF; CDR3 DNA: TGCGCCAGCATGTTAGACTCTGGGGCCAACGTCCTGACTTTC
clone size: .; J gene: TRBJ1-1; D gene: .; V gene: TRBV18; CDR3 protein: CASSPPSLNTEAFF; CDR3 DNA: TGTGCCAGCTCACCACCAAGTCTGAACACTGAAGCTTTCTTT
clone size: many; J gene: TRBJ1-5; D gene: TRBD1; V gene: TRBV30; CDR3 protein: CAWCQKQGQPQHF; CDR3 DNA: TGTGCCTGGTGCCAAAAACAGGGGCAGCCCCAGCATTTT
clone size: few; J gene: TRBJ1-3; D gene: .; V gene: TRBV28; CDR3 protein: CASSFSEGNTIYF; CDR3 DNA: TGTGCCAGCAGTTTTAGTGAAGGAAACACCATATATTTT
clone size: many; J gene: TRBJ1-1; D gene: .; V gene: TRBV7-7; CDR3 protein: CASSSINSPEAFF; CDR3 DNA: TGTGCTAGCAGTTCTATCAATAGCCCTGAAGCTTTCTTT
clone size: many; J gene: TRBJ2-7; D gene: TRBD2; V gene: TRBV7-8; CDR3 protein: CASTFGSGNYEQYF; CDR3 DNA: TGTGCCAGCACCTTCGGTAGCGGGAATTACGAGCAGTACTTC